This T cell receptor (beta chain) stems from a study of T cell responses to AZD1222 COVID-19 vaccine. Study-wide findings and caveats: White British donors predominated, females outnumbered males, and clonal diversity was possibly underestimated. At baseline, seropositivity was found in only a handful of AZD1222 recipients. The span of vaccine-associated CD4 TCRs extended across spike, with dominance at 160-218 and 743-854.

The repertoire was sequenced with immunoSEQ multiplex PCR; TCRdb's copy has only in-frame clones and lacks some. The sample lists about 96,000 clones, about 89% occurring once. The V segment lost 6 bases and the J segment 6 bases; nucleotides outside the gene matches: 13. Germline lookup yields CDR1 LNHDA and CDR2 SQIVND (reference sequence). This CDR3 has 15 residues. Details on this clone: What it recognizes is unknown.

Sequencing was performed on peripheral blood, taken on day 0 of AZD1222 vaccination. The chain links TRBV19 to TRBJ1-1; TRBD1 matches 7 bases. The receptor comes from an adult in good health. The DNA of the CDR3 is TGTGCCAGTAGCTCACCGGGACAGCCTACAGCTGAAGCTTTCTTT. Its protein is CASSSPGQPTAEAFF.